The 30 T cell receptor beta chains presented below share a single source sample, sequenced in a study of OX40 agonist ivuxolimab in advanced cancers. Some clones are missing from TCRdb's copy, which holds only in-frame ones; the method was immunoSEQ multiplex PCR. Among over 50,000 clones listed, 90% to 95% were seen once. The material was CD4+ or CD8+ T cells sorted from blood, obtained in a trial of the OX40 agonist ivuxolimab. The receptors come from an adult with an advanced solid tumor such as melanoma, head and neck, liver or kidney cancer.

J is TRBJ2-6 and V is TRBV7-6, with D unclear. The germline CDR1 and CDR2 sequences are SGHVS and FNYEAQ. Trimming left V 2 bases short and J 13 bases short, with 21 bases between. This CDR3 has 16 amino acids. In DNA, the CDR3 is TGTGCCAGCAGCTTATCCCTCCGGACGGAAAATAAGGTCCTGACTTTC. Translation gives CASSLSLRTENKVLTF.

The chain joins TRBV15 to TRBJ1-2; no definite D call. Per germline, CDR1 LNHNV and CDR2 YYDKDF (reference sequence). V was trimmed by 5 bases and J by 5 bases, leaving 27 bases between them. This CDR3 spans 18 amino acids. The CDR3 is CATSDDPLRDIGSYGYTF. The CDR3 DNA is TGTGCCACCAGCGATGATCCCTTGAGAGATATAGGGAGTTATGGCTACACCTTC.

The CDR3 sequence: CASSSGLAGARETQYF. The CDR3 DNA reads as TGTGCCAGCAGCTCCGGACTAGCGGGAGCCCGGGAGACCCAGTACTTC. The J gene is TRBJ2-5, the V gene TRBV7-9, with 13 positions matching TRBD2. Germline CDR1 reads SEHNR; CDR2 reads FQNEAQ (reference sequence). The junction had 7 bases not matched to a gene; V was cut back by 4 bases and J by 5 bases. The CDR3 sequence is 16 residues long.

The chain combines TRBV14 with TRBJ2-5; 8 nucleotides align to TRBD1. V trimming: 4 bases; J trimming: 4 bases; junction bases outside the gene matches: 2. The germline gives CDR1 SGHDN, CDR2 FVKESK. The CDR3 runs to 13 residues. The CDR3 DNA is TGTGCCAGCAGCCCCAGGGGGCCAGAGACCCAGTACTTC. Its translation is CASSPRGPETQYF. Variable domain in full (rest from reference TRBV14 and TRBJ2-5): EAGVTQFPSHSVIEKGQTVTLRCDPISGHDNLYWYRRVMGKEIKFLLHFVKESKQDESGMPNNRFLAERTGGTYSTLKVQPAELEDSGVYFCASSPRGPETQYFGPGTRLLVL.

J is TRBJ1-2 and V is TRBV4-1, with TRBD1 matching over 7 bases. The CDR3 is made up of 16 amino acids. Germline assignment: CDR1 MGHRA and CDR2 YSYEKL. Trimming at V came to 1 base and at J to 4 bases, leaving 9 bases not matched to a gene. For the CDR3, the DNA is TGCGCCAGCAGCCAAGGGGGCAGGGGGGATGGCTATGGCTACACCTTC. This gives the protein CASSQGGRGDGYGYTF.

Only a few counts were recorded for this clone. The V and J genes are TRBV19 and TRBJ1-5; D possibly corresponds to TRBD1 (6 bases). V lost 3 bases and J 4 bases, leaving 16 bases between the germline ends. The V gene's germline CDR1 is LNHDA and CDR2 SQIVND (reference sequence). The CDR3 runs 16 residues. CDR3 sequence reads: CASSILPQGGNQPQHF. In DNA form, the CDR3 reads TGTGCCAGTAGTATTCTCCCACAGGGTGGGAATCAGCCCCAGCATTTT.

V usage is TRBV4-1 and J usage is TRBJ2-4; D is uncertain. The CDR3 extends over 18 amino acids. V was cut by 2 bases and J by 2 bases, with 19 bases left in between. Germline CDR1 MGHRA, CDR2 YSYEKL. The CDR3 bases are TGCGCCAGCAGCCAATATAGCCGAGTGGGGAAAACCAAAAACATTCAGTACTTC. This encodes CASSQYSRVGKTKNIQYF.

The V and J genes are TRBV12-5 and TRBJ1-1; no firm D call. The V gene lost 7 bases and the J gene lost 3 bases, with 6 bases spanning the gap. The length of the CDR3 is 11 residues. Germline loops: CDR1 LGHNT, CDR2 FRNRAP. The CDR3 here is CASAGDTEAFF. The CDR3 DNA follows: TGTGCTAGTGCTGGAGACACTGAAGCTTTCTTT.

The V call is TRBV29-1, the J call TRBJ2-7; D may be TRBD1 (6 bases). The V end lost 5 bases, the J end lost 3 bases, and 17 bases lay between the germline ends. Per the germline V gene, CDR1 is SQVTM and CDR2 is ANQGSEA. The CDR3 runs to 14 residues. CDR3 in amino acids: CSVKGYQGSYEQYF. CDR3 in DNA: TGCAGCGTTAAAGGGTATCAGGGGAGCTACGAGCAGTACTTC.

The chain links TRBV2 to TRBJ2-2; 8 bases map to TRBD2. This CDR3 spans 15 amino acids. CDR1 SNHLY and CDR2 FYNNEI come from the germline V gene. V was clipped by 6 bases and J by 1 base; unmatched bases: 4. CDR3: CASSLGLENTGELFF. As DNA, the CDR3 is TGTGCCAGCAGCTTGGGACTAGAGAACACCGGGGAGCTGTTTTTT. Combining the CDR3 with reference TRBV2 and TRBJ2-2 gives the whole variable domain EPEVTQTPSHQVTQMGQEVILRCVPISNHLYFYWYRQILGQKVEFLVSFYNNEISEKSEIFDDQFSVERPDGSNFTLKIRSTKLEDSAMYFCASSLGLENTGELFFGEGSRLTVL.

This clone has a single count. The chain carries TRBV9 and TRBJ2-7; perhaps TRBD2 as D (7 bases). Germline V CDR1 and CDR2: SGDLS, YYNGEE. The CDR3 is made up of 13 amino acids. V shed 0 bases and J shed 6 bases, with 10 bases lying between them. The CDR3 bases are TGTGCCAGCAGCGTAGTGGGGGGGCTCGAGCAGTACTTC. Its translation is CASSVVGGLEQYF.

This chain joins TRBV5-1 and TRBJ1-4, with D possibly matching TRBD1 (6 bases). This CDR3 comprises 14 residues. Per germline, CDR1 SGHRS and CDR2 YFSETQ. V lost 1 base and J 8 bases, leaving 12 bases between the germline ends. CDR3 sequence reads: CASSLMTGGEKLFF. CDR3 in DNA: TGCGCCAGCAGCTTGATGACAGGTGGGGAAAAACTGTTTTTT.

The rearrangement uses TRBV4-2 and TRBJ2-5; 7 bases fit TRBD2. CDR1 is LGHNA and CDR2 is YNFKEQ in the germline V gene. The CDR3 extends over 16 amino acids. The trim removed 0 bases at V and 1 base at J, leaving 5 bases unmatched. The CDR3 DNA follows: TGTGCCAGCAGCCAAGAGCTAGCGGTCCCCCAAGAGACCCAGTACTTC. This sequence encodes CASSQELAVPQETQYF.

The chain couples TRBV28 to TRBJ2-7; 10 bases are shared with TRBD2. In germline, CDR1 is MDHEN, CDR2 SYDVKM. This CDR3 comprises 16 residues. Germline trimming cut 3 bases from V and 1 base from J; bases unmatched to any gene: 6. The CDR3 sequence: CASSFRGTSESYEQYF. The CDR3 DNA reads TGTGCCAGCAGTTTTAGAGGGACTAGCGAATCCTACGAGCAGTACTTC.

The rearrangement joins TRBV21-1 to TRBJ2-5; the table's D call of TRBD1 was not tested on the DNA. TRBV21-1 is a documented pseudogene. The CDR3 is 15 amino acids. The DNA for the CDR3 is TGTGCCAGCAGCAAAGGGGGGACAGGTGGAGAGACCCAGTACTTC. It is translated as CASSKGGTGGETQYF.

This sequence joins TRBV6-5 and TRBJ2-3; D remains unclear. The length of the CDR3 is 11 residues. The germline gives CDR1 MNHEY, CDR2 SVGAGI. V lost 3 bases and J lost 7, with 5 bases in between. CDR3 nucleotides: TGTGCCAGCAGTTATGGAAATACGCAGTATTTT. This translates into CASSYGNTQYF.

The rearrangement uses TRBV2 and TRBJ1-2, with D possibly matching TRBD1 (6 bases). The germline V gene has CDR1 SNHLY and CDR2 FYNNEI. V was shortened by 6 bases and J by 5 bases, with 16 bases between the two germline ends. The CDR3 has 14 amino acids. CDR3 sequence reads: CASRQGGGLYGYTF. CDR3 nucleotides: TGTGCCAGCAGACAGGGCGGGGGCCTGTATGGCTACACCTTC. The whole variable domain, remainder taken from reference TRBV2 and TRBJ1-2, is EPEVTQTPSHQVTQMGQEVILRCVPISNHLYFYWYRQILGQKVEFLVSFYNNEISEKSEIFDDQFSVERPDGSNFTLKIRSTKLEDSAMYFCASRQGGGLYGYTFGSGTRLTVV.

The CDR3 sequence: CASSFAGTVYGYTF. CDR3 bases: TGTGCCAGCAGTTTCGCCGGGACGGTATATGGCTACACCTTC. The V gene is TRBV27, the J gene TRBJ1-2; perhaps TRBD1 as D (5 bases). Germline V lookup: CDR1 MNHEY, CDR2 SMNVEV (reference sequence). V lost 3 bases, J lost 5 bases, and 13 bases lay in between. The length of the CDR3 is 14 residues.

The rearrangement joins TRBV28 to TRBJ1-2; D remains ambiguous. The CDR3 is made up of 13 amino acids. Germline values: CDR1 MDHEN, CDR2 SYDVKM. V lost 2 bases, J lost 0 bases, and 4 bases lay in between. The CDR3 here is CASSLVANYGYTF. In DNA, the CDR3 is TGTGCCAGCAGTTTAGTGGCTAACTATGGCTACACCTTC.

This clone was recorded a few times. The rearrangement uses TRBV5-5 and TRBJ1-2; 10 bases are a match to TRBD1. Germline loops: CDR1 SGHKS, CDR2 YYEKEE (reference sequence). The CDR3 sequence is 18 residues long. V lost 0 bases and J lost 1; bases outside the gene matches: 9. CDR3 sequence (DNA): TGTGCCAGCAGCTTGGATATTGGGACAGGGGCGAGTAACTATGGCTACACCTTC. It codes for CASSLDIGTGASNYGYTF.

V usage is TRBV27 and J usage is TRBJ1-2; no firm D call. The germline CDR1 and CDR2 sequences are MNHEY and SMNVEV (reference sequence). V lost 3 bases, J lost 2 bases, and 7 bases lay in between. The CDR3 extends over 13 amino acids. CDR3 bases: TGTGCCAGCAGTTTTGGGGTCAACTATGGCTACACCTTC. Translating it yields CASSFGVNYGYTF.

The chain combines TRBV19 with TRBJ2-1; D might be TRBD1 (5 bases). The V end was cut by 7 bases, the J end by 2 bases, with 15 bases between. The germline CDR1 and CDR2 sequences are LNHDA and SQIVND (reference sequence). The CDR3 covers 15 residues. The CDR3 protein is CASTDWEGAYNEQFF. The CDR3 nucleotides read TGTGCCAGTACCGACTGGGAAGGGGCCTACAATGAGCAGTTCTTC.

The rearrangement joins TRBV2 to TRBJ1-5, with 8 bases fitting TRBD1. Trimming took 6 bases from V and 2 from J; bases not matched to a gene: 15. Germline CDR1 is SNHLY and CDR2 is FYNNEI. CDR3 length: 18 residues. CDR3 nucleotide sequence: TGTGCCAGCAGGGAAACGACAGGGGTAGGGGACGGCAATCAGCCCCAGCATTTT. Translated: CASRETTGVGDGNQPQHF.

The chain couples TRBV18 to TRBJ1-2; 12 bases map to TRBD1. V was pared by 1 base and J by 3 bases, with 3 bases of the junction left unmatched. The CDR3 extends over 16 amino acids. Germline assignment: CDR1 KGHSH and CDR2 LQKENI. In DNA form, the CDR3 reads TGTGCCAGCTCACCACTCGGGACAGGGGGCGACTATGGCTACACCTTC. This sequence encodes CASSPLGTGGDYGYTF.

The V call is TRBV27, the J call TRBJ2-7, with D unclear. Looked up from germline, CDR1 is MNHEY and CDR2 is SMNVEV (reference sequence). With 4 bases removed from V and 2 bases from J, the gap between germline ends came to 9 bases. This CDR3 is 13 amino acids long. DNA for the CDR3: TGTGCCAGCAGTTACAGAGAACCCTACGAGCAGTACTTC. Protein: CASSYREPYEQYF.

The table lists this clone with a count of one. The chain links TRBV5-4 to TRBJ1-1; D call uncertain. Germline V gene sequence: CDR1 SGHNT, CDR2 YYREEE (reference sequence). V lost 3 bases to trimming and J lost 3 bases, with 12 bases between them. CDR3 length: 14 amino acids. The CDR3 reads CASSSVGGDTEAFF. CDR3 in DNA: TGTGCCAGCAGCTCCGTGGGTGGGGACACTGAAGCTTTCTTT.

This rearrangement joins TRBV29-1 to TRBJ2-1; no firm D call. The CDR3 runs to 14 residues. Germline V gene lookup returns CDR1 SQVTM and CDR2 ANQGSEA. The V end was cut by 0 bases, the J end by 9 bases, with 15 bases between. CDR3 bases: TGCAGCGTTGAAGATCCCGGCAGCTTGCGTGAGCAGTTCTTC. Translated, it gives CSVEDPGSLREQFF.

The V gene is TRBV5-5, the J gene TRBJ2-4; D is ambiguous. The CDR3 is made up of 16 amino acids. Germline CDR1 reads SGHKS; CDR2 reads YYEKEE (reference sequence). Between the trimmed V and J ends, which lost 0 bases and 2 bases, there was a span of 12 bases. The CDR3 nucleotides read TGTGCCAGCAGCTTGGCGGAGAGCGTGACCAAAAACATTCAGTACTTC. Protein: CASSLAESVTKNIQYF.

This sequence joins TRBV6-5 and TRBJ2-7; D may match TRBD1 or TRBD2 (5 bases each). With 2 bases removed from V and 0 bases from J, the gap between germline ends came to 11 bases. There are 15 residues in the CDR3. Per germline, CDR1 MNHEY and CDR2 SVGAGI. The CDR3: CASSYNPGSSYEQYF. CDR3 DNA: TGTGCCAGCAGTTACAATCCAGGGAGCTCCTACGAGCAGTACTTC.

V usage is TRBV19 and J usage is TRBJ2-1; perhaps TRBD1 as D (5 bases). Between the trimmed V and J ends, which lost 5 bases and 8 bases, there was a span of 10 bases. Germline values: CDR1 LNHDA, CDR2 SQIVND (reference sequence). This CDR3 has 12 residues. The CDR3 DNA reads as TGTGCCAGTAGTGTCGACAGTTATGAGCAGTTCTTC. As protein: CASSVDSYEQFF.